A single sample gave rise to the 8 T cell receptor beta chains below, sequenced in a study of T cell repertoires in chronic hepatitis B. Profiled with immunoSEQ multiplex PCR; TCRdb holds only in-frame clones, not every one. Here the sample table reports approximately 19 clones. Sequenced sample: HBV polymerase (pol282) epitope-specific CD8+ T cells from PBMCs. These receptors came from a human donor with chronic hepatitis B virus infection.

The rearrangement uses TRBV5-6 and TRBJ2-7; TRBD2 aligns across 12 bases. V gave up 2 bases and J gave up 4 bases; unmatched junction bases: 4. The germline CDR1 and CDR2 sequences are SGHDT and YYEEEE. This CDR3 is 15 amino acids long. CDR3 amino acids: CASSFSTSGRYEQYF. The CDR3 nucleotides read TGTGCCAGCAGCTTCTCGACTAGCGGGAGATACGAGCAGTACTTC.

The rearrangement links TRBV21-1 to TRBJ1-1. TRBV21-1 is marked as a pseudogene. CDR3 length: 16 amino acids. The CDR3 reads CASRLHIYTIRTEAFF. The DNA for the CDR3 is TGTGCCAGCAGGTTGCACATCTACACAATTCGCACTGAAGCTTTCTTT.

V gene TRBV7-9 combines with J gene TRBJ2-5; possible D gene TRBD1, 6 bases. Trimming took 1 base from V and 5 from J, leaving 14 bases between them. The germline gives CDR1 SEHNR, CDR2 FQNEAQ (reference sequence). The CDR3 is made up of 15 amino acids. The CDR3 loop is CASSLESQGWETQYF. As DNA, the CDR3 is TGTGCCAGCAGCTTAGAGTCTCAGGGGTGGGAGACCCAGTACTTC.

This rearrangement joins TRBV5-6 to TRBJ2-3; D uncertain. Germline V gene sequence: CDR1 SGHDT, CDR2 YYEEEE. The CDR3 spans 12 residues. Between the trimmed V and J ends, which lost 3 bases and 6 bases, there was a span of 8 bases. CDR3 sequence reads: CASSWVGDTQYF. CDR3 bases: TGTGCCAGCAGCTGGGTGGGGGATACGCAGTATTTT. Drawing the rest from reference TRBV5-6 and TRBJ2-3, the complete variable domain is DAGVTQSPTHLIKTRGQQVTLRCSPKSGHDTVSWYQQALGQGPQFIFQYYEEEERQRGNFPDRFSGHQFPNYSSELNVNALLLGDSALYLCASSWVGDTQYFGPGTRLTVL.

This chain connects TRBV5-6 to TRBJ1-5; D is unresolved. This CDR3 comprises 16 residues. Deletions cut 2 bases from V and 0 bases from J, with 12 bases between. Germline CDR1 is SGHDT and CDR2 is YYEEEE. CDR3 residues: CASSFYTGYSNQPQHF. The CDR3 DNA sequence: TGTGCCAGCAGCTTCTATACGGGTTATAGCAATCAGCCCCAGCATTTT.

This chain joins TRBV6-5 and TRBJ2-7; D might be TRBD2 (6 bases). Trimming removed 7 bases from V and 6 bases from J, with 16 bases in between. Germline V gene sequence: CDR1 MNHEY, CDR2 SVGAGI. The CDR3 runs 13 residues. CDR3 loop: CASNKGLGSEQYF. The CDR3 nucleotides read TGTGCCAGCAATAAGGGACTGGGGTCCGAGCAGTACTTC.

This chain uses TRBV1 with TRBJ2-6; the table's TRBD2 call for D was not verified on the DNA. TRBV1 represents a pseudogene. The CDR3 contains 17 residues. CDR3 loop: CTSSATGLQSRANVLTF. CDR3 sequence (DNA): TGCACCAGCAGCGCGACTGGTTTGCAAAGTCGGGCCAACGTCCTGACTTTC.

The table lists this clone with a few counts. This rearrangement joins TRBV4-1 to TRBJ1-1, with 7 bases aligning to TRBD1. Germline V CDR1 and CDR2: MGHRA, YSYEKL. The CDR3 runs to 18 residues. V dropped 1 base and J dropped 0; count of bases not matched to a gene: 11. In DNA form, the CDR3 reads TGCGCCAGCAGCCAAGGCAGGGGGACAGAACTCATGAACACTGAAGCTTTCTTT. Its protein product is CASSQGRGTELMNTEAFF.